Described below is a single TCR beta chain sequence and its context. Only in-frame clones appear in the TCRdb table, and some are missing; sequencing was by immunoSEQ multiplex PCR. The table has some 260,000 clones, 82% seen once. This entry is derived from a study of blood T cell repertoires in COVID-19. The CDR3 length is 14 residues. Germline values: CDR1 MGHRA, CDR2 YSYEKL. V gave up 0 bases and J gave up 4 bases, with 7 bases separating them. The chain carries TRBV4-1 and TRBJ1-5; D call uncertain. This clonotype originated in a woman under 30 with acute or convalescent COVID-19. Sequencing was carried out using peripheral blood. CDR3 protein: CASSQDLANQPQHF. In nucleotides, the CDR3 is TGCGCCAGCAGCCAAGATCTTGCGAATCAGCCCCAGCATTTT.